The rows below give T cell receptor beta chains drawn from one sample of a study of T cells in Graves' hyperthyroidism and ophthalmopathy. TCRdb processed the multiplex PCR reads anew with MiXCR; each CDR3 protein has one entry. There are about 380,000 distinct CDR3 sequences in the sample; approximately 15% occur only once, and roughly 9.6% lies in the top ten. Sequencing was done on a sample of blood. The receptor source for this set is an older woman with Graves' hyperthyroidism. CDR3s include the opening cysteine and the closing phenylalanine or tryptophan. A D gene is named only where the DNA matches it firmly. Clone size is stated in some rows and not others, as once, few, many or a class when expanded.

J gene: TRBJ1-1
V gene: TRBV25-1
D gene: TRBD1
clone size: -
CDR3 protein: CASSSQNTGTGGPEAFF
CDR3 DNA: TGTGCCAGCAGTTCTCAGAACACCGGGACAGGGGGTCCTGAAGCTTTCTTT

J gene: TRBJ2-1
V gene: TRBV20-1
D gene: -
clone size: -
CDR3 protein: CSARDLRRGAANEQFF
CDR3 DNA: TGCAGTGCTAGAGATCTTAGGCGGGGCGCCGCCAATGAGCAGTTCTTC

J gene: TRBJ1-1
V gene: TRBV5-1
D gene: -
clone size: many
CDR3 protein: CASSFTTWPGSTEAFF
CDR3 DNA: TGCGCCAGCAGCTTCACGACCTGGCCAGGGAGCACTGAAGCTTTCTTT

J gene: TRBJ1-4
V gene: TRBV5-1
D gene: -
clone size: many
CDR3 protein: CASSGRGGEKLFF
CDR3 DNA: TGCGCCAGCAGCGGTAGGGGAGGGGAAAAACTGTTTTTT

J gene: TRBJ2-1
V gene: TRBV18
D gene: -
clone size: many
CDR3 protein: CASSSGPNNEQFF
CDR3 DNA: TGTGCCAGCTCATCGGGACCCAACAATGAGCAGTTCTTC

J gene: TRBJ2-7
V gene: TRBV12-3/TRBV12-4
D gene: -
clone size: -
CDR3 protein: CASSGSRAFTYEQYF
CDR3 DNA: TGTGCCAGCAGTGGGAGCAGGGCATTTACCTACGAGCAGTACTTC

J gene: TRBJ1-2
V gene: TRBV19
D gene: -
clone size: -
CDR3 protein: CASSIPAHGYTF
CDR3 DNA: TGTGCCAGTAGTATTCCCGCACATGGCTACACCTTC

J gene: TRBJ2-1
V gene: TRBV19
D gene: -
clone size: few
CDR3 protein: CASSMGRRSSYNEQFF
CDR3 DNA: TGTGCCAGTAGTATGGGGCGGAGGAGCTCCTACAATGAGCAGTTCTTC

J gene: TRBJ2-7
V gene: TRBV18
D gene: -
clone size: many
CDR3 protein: CASSPAGRSYEQYF
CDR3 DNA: TGTGCCAGCTCACCAGCGGGCCGGTCCTACGAGCAGTACTTC

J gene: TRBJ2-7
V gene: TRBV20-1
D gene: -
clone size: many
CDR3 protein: CSARDTGARYEQYF
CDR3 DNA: TGCAGTGCTAGAGATACGGGGGCTAGGTACGAGCAGTACTTC

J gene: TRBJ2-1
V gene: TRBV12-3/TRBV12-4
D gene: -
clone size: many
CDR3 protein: CASSRVYNEQFF
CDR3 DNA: TGTGCCAGCAGTCGGGTATACAATGAGCAGTTCTTC

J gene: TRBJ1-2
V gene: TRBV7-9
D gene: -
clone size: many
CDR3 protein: CASSLVNYGYTF
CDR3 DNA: TGTGCCAGCAGCTTAGTTAACTATGGCTACACCTTC

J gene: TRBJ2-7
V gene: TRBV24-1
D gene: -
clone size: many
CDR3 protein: CATSDLSRENSYEQYF
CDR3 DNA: TGTGCCACCAGTGATTTAAGCCGAGAGAACTCCTACGAGCAGTACTTC

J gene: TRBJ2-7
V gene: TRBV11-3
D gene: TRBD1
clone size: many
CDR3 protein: CASSLGTGNSYEQYF
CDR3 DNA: TGTGCCAGCAGCTTAGGGACAGGGAATTCCTACGAGCAGTACTTC

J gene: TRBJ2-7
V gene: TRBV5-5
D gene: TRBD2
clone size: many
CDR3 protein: CASSSGPSGSVYEQYF
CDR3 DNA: TGTGCCAGCAGCTCTGGGCCTAGCGGGAGTGTATACGAGCAGTACTTC

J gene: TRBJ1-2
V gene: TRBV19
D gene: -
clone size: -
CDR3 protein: CASRSRGQDTPYGYTF
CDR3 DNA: TGTGCCAGTAGATCTCGGGGGCAGGACACTCCTTATGGCTACACCTTC

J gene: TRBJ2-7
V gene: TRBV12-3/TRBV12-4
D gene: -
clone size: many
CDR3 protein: CASRPAGEVALEIYEQYF
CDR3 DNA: TGTGCCAGCAGGCCCGCCGGGGAGGTAGCTCTGGAAATCTACGAGCAGTACTTC

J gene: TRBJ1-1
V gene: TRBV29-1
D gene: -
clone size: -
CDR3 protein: CSVETDRTLNTEAFF
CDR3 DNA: TGCAGCGTTGAAACAGACAGGACACTGAACACTGAAGCTTTCTTT

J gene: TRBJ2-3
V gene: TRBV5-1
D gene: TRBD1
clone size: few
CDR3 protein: CASSLEGQGADTQCF
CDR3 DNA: TGCGCCAGCAGCTTGGAGGGACAGGGGGCAGATACGCAGTGTTTT

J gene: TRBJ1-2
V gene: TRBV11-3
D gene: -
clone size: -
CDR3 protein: CASSSRAVGGYTF
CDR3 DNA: TGTGCCAGCAGCTCCCGGGCCGTGGGTGGCTACACCTTC

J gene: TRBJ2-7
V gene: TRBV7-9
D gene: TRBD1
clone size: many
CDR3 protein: CASSLFDRDRMHEQYF
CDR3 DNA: TGTGCCAGCAGCTTATTTGACCGGGACAGGATGCACGAGCAGTACTTC

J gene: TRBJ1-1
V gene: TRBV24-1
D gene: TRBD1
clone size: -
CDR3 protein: CATSDGGQRAGAFF
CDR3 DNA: TGTGCCACCAGTGATGGGGGACAGCGAGCCGGGGCTTTCTTT

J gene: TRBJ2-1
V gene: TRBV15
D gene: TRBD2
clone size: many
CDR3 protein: CATSREASGPNEQFF
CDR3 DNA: TGTGCCACCAGCAGAGAGGCTAGCGGTCCTAATGAGCAGTTCTTC

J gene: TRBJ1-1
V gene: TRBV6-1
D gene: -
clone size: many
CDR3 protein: CASRETGTPVEAFF
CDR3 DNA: TGTGCCAGCCGGGAGACCGGGACACCCGTGGAAGCTTTCTTT

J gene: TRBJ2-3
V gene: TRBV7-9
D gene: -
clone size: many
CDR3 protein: CASSAGLGQGDTQYF
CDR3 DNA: TGTGCCAGCAGCGCTGGACTAGGACAGGGAGATACGCAGTATTTT

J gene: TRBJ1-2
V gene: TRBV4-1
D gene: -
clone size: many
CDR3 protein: CASSQDRGGVGSNYGYTF
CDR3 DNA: TGCGCCAGCAGCCAAGATAGGGGTGGTGTCGGCAGTAACTATGGCTACACCTTC

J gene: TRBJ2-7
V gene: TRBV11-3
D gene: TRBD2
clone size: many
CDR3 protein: CASSLRSGGSYEQYF
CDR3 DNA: TGTGCCAGCAGCTTAAGGAGCGGGGGCTCCTACGAGCAGTACTTC

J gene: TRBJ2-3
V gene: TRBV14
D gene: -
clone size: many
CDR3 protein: CASSQDYNTDTQYF
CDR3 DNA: TGTGCCAGCAGCCAAGACTACAACACAGATACGCAGTATTTT

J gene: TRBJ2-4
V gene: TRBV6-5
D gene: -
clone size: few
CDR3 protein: CASITDGLAKNIQYF
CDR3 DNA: TGTGCCAGCATTACAGACGGACTAGCCAAAAACATTCAGTACTTC

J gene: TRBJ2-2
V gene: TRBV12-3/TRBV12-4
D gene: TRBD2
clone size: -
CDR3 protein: CASSLASGSGGELFF
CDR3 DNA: TGTGCCAGCAGTTTGGCTAGCGGGAGTGGCGGGGAGCTGTTTTTT

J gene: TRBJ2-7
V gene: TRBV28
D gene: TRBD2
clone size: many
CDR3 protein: CASSGLAGLAYEQYF
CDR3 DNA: TGTGCCAGCAGTGGACTAGCGGGACTGGCCTACGAGCAGTACTTC

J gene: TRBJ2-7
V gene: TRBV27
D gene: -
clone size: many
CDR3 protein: CASKGKGLASEQYF
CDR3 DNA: TGTGCCAGCAAAGGGAAGGGGCTAGCGTCCGAGCAGTACTTC

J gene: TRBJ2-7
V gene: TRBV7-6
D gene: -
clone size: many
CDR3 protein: CASSPNDGTYEQYF
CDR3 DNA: TGTGCCAGCAGCCCCAACGACGGGACCTACGAGCAGTACTTC

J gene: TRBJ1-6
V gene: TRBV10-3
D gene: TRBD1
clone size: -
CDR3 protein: CAISEPRRDRGANLHF
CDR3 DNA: TGTGCCATCAGTGAGCCCCGCCGGGACAGGGGGGCAAATCTCCACTTT

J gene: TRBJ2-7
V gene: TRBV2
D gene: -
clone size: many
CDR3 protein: CASSEVGGDGEQYF
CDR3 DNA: TGTGCCAGCAGTGAAGTAGGAGGGGACGGCGAGCAGTACTTC

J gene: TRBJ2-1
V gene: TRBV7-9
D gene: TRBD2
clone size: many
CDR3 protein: CASRKTGLAGGNEQFF
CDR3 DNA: TGTGCCAGCAGGAAAACGGGACTAGCGGGAGGTAATGAGCAGTTCTTC

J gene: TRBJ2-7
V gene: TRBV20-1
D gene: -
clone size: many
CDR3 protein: CSARGDYEQYF
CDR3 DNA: TGCAGTGCTAGAGGAGACTACGAGCAGTACTTC

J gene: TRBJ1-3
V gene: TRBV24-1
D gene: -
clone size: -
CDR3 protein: CATSAGSSSGNTIYF
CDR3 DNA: TGTGCCACCAGCGCAGGGAGTAGCTCTGGAAACACCATATATTTT

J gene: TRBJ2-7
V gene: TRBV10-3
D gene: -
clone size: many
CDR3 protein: CAISPLQSIEQYF
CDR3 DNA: TGTGCCATCAGTCCCCTGCAGTCGATCGAGCAGTACTTC

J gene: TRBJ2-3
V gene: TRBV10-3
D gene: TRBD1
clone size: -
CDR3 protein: CAISGTGGRDTQYF
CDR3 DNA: TGTGCCATCAGCGGGACAGGGGGCAGAGATACGCAGTATTTT

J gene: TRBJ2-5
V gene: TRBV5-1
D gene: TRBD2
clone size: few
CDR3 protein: CASSLEGLAGTETQYF
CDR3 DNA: TGCGCCAGCAGCTTGGAAGGACTAGCGGGGACAGAGACCCAGTACTTC